The 5 T cell receptor beta chains in this list originate from one sample, sequenced in a study of T cells in narcolepsy. Sequencing used immunoSEQ multiplex PCR; TCRdb keeps in-frame clones, though not all of them. The profile shows some 30,000 clones, about nine tenths of them singletons. The sample consisted of CD45RA- memory CD4+ T cells from PBMCs. The receptors were sampled from a human donor with narcolepsy.

The chain couples TRBV4-2 to TRBJ2-7; 8 nucleotides match TRBD2. The CDR3 is 16 residues long. With 0 bases clipped from V and 5 bases from J, the junction kept 9 bases outside the gene matches. CDR1 is LGHNA and CDR2 is YNFKEQ in the germline V gene. The CDR3 DNA sequence: TGTGCCAGCAGCCAAGATCTACATAGCGGGATAGACGAGCAGTACTTC. Its protein is CASSQDLHSGIDEQYF.

The rearrangement links TRBV6-1 to TRBJ1-2; D might be TRBD1 (5 bases). CDR3 size: 16 residues. V was pared by 4 bases and J by 0 bases, with 15 bases between. The germline CDR1 and CDR2 sequences are MNHNS and SASEGT. In DNA form, the CDR3 reads TGTGCCAGCAGTGCCCCCGTGTCGGGGCCTAACTATGGCTACACCTTC. Encoded protein: CASSAPVSGPNYGYTF.

The genes are TRBV27 and TRBJ1-5; D is undetermined. This CDR3 is built from 13 residues. Germline V lookup: CDR1 MNHEY, CDR2 SMNVEV (reference sequence). The V end was cut by 4 bases, the J end by 6 bases, with 10 bases between. The DNA for the CDR3 is TGTGCCAGCAGTTCTCATGGGAGTCAGCCCCAGCATTTT. Protein: CASSSHGSQPQHF.

The genes are TRBV18 and TRBJ2-7, with D possibly TRBD2 on 5 matching bases. The CDR3 has 14 residues. V was cut by 6 bases and J by 5 bases, with 17 bases left in between. Germline CDR1 is KGHSH and CDR2 is LQKENI. The CDR3: CASSSGEGLHEQYF. CDR3 DNA sequence: TGTGCCAGCTCTTCCGGCGAGGGTTTGCACGAGCAGTACTTC.

On this clone itself: Its ends do not fully match the called genes, so a read error is possible. The chain recombines TRBV2 with TRBJ2-5; D might be TRBD1 (5 bases). Germline CDR1 reads SNHLY; CDR2 reads FYNNEI. The CDR3 has 9 residues. The CDR3 region has the DNA TGTGCCAGCAGTGTTAGGGGAAACTTC. As protein: CASSVRGNF.